The TCR beta chain described here comes from a study of blood T cell repertoires in COVID-19. Study context: PBMCs, B-cell-depleted T cells, or T cells provided the cDNA or gDNA that made up the material.

Enrolment of Seattle patients took place during active infection, and they were followed longitudinally. Trimming pared 6 bases from V and 8 bases from J, leaving 13 bases between. This CDR3 comprises 13 residues. Germline V lookup: CDR1 LGHDT, CDR2 YNNKEL (reference sequence). Libraries were prepared by immunoSEQ multiplex PCR; TCRdb keeps only in-frame clonotypes and omits some of them. The sample lists 220,000 or so clones; around 86% were seen once. The source is an elderly woman with COVID-19, enrolled during active disease. The chain recombines TRBV3-1 (or the pseudogene TRBV3-2) with TRBJ1-4; no clear D. Sequencing input: peripheral blood. The CDR3: CASSRKSGEKLFF. As DNA, the CDR3 is TGTGCCAGCAGTCGAAAGAGCGGAGAAAAACTGTTTTTT.